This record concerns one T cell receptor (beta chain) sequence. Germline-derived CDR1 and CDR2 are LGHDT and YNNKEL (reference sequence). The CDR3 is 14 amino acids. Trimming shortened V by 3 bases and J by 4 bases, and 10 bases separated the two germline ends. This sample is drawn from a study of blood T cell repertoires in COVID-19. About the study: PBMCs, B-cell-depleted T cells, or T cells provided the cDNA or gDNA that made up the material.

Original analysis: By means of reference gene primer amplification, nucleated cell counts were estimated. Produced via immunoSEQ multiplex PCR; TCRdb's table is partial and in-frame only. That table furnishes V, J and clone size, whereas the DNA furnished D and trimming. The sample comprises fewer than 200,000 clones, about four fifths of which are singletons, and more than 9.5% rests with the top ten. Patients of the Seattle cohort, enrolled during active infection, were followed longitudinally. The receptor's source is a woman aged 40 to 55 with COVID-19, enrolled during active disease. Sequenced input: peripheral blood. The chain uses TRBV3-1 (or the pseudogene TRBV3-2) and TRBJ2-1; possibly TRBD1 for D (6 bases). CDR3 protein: CASSQDSGYNEQFF. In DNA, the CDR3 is TGTGCCAGCAGCCAGGACAGCGGATACAATGAGCAGTTCTTC.